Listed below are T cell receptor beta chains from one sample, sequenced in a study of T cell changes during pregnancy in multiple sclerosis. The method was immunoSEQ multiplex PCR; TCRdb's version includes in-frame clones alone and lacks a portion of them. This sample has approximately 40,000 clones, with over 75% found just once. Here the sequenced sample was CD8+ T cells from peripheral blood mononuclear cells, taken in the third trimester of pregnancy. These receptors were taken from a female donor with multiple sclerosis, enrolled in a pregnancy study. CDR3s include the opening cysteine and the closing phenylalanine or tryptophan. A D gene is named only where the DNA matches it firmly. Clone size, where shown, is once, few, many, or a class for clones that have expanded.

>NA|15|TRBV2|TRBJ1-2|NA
TGTGCCAGCAGCACAAAAGAATACGAAAACTATGGCTACACCTTC
CASSTKEYENYGYTF
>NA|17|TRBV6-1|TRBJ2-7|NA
TGTGCCAGCAGTGAAGCTTGGTTCGAGGCAGGACAGTTCGAGCAGTACTTC
CASSEAWFEAGQFEQYF
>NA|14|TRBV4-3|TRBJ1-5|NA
TGCGCCAGCAGCCCCCACTACGTTGCTCAGCCCCAGCATTTT
CASSPHYVAQPQHF
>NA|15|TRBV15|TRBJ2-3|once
TGTGCCACCAGCAGAGTCCGCGGGAGCACAGATACGCAGTATTTT
CATSRVRGSTDTQYF
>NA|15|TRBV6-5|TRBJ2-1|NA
TGTGCCAGCAGTTACTCGATTTATCTCGGGTCAGAGCAGTTCTTC
CASSYSIYLGSEQFF
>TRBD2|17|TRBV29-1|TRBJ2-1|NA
TGCAGCGTTGGGGGGACTAGCGGGAGTGAGTCCTACAATGAGCAGTTCTTC
CSVGGTSGSESYNEQFF
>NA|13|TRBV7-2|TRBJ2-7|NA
TGTGCCAGCGGCTGGACTGCAGACTACGAGCAGTACTTC
CASGWTADYEQYF
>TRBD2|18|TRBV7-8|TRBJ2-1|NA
TGTGCCAGCAGCTTATTCCAATGGGGCGGGAGTGGCTACAATGAGCAGTTCTTC
CASSLFQWGGSGYNEQFF
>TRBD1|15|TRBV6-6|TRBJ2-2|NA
TGTGCCAGCAGTGCCACAGGGGGTGACACCGGGGAGCTGTTTTTT
CASSATGGDTGELFF
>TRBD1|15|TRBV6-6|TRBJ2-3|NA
TGTGCCAGCACCCCGACAGGGCCTAGCACAGATACGCAGTATTTT
CASTPTGPSTDTQYF
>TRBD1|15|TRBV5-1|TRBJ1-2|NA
TGCGCCAGCAGCTTCGCGGGGACAGATGCCTATGGCTACACCTTC
CASSFAGTDAYGYTF
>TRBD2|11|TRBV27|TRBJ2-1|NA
TGTGCCAGCGGGAGGGGAAATGAGCAGTTCTTC
CASGRGNEQFF
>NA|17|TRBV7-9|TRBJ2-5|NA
TGTGCCAGCAGCTTAGCCTATCGGGGGAGGAATCAAGAGACCCAGTACTTC
CASSLAYRGRNQETQYF
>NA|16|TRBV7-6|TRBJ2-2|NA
TGTGCCAGCAGCGCCAGGGTTATGGGGAACACCGGGGAGCTGTTTTTT
CASSARVMGNTGELFF
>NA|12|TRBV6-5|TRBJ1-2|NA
TGTGCCAGCAGTTTCAGGGACTATGGCTACACCTTC
CASSFRDYGYTF
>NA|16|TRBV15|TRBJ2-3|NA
TGTGCCACCAGCAGAGATGCGGGGCTAAGCACAGATACGCAGTATTTT
CATSRDAGLSTDTQYF
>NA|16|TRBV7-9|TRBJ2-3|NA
TGTGCCAGCAGCTTAGTCGGCGGGGCTAGCACAGATACGCAGTATTTT
CASSLVGGASTDTQYF
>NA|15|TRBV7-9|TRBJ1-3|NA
TGTGCCAGCAGATCTGACAGGACCCAACTCAACACCATATATTTT
CASRSDRTQLNTIYF
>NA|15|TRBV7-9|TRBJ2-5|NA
TGTGCCAGCGCCCGGGGCTATCAGGGAGCGGGGACCCAGTACTTC
CASARGYQGAGTQYF
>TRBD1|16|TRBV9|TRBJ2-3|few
TGTGCCAGCAGCACCCGGGACAGGGGGCTGACAGATACGCAGTATTTT
CASSTRDRGLTDTQYF
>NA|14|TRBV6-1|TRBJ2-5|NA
TGTGCCAGCAGTACCCGGACAGATCAAGAGACCCAGTACTTC
CASSTRTDQETQYF
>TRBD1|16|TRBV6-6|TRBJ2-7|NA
TGTGCCAGCAGTTACCGGAGTCCGGGACAGGGTTACGAGCAGTACTTC
CASSYRSPGQGYEQYF
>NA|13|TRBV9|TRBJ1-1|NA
TGTGCCAGCAGCGTAGGAGGGTTCACTGAAGCTTTCTTT
CASSVGGFTEAFF
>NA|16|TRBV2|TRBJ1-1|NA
TGTGCCAGCAGTGAAAAAGTGTTGAACAGGGACACTGAAGCTTTCTTT
CASSEKVLNRDTEAFF
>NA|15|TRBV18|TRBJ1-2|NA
TGTGCCAGCTCACCACGGGCGGGGACCGACGATGGCTACACCTTC
CASSPRAGTDDGYTF
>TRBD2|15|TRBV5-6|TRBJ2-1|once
TGTGCCAGCAACTCACTAGCGGTACCCTACAATGAGCAGTTCTTC
CASNSLAVPYNEQFF
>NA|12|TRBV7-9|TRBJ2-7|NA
TGTGCCAGCAGCTTAGTCGGAGGGGCTCAGTACTTC
CASSLVGGAQYF
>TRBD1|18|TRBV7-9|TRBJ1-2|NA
TGTGCCAGCAGCTTTAACCGACCAGGGGGCAGAACAAACTATGGCTACACCTTC
CASSFNRPGGRTNYGYTF
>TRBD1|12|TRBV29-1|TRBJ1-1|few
TGCAGCGCAGAGACAGGGGACACTGAAGCTTTCTTT
CSAETGDTEAFF
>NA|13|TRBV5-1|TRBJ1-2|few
TGCGCCAGCAGCTTGAACAGAGACTATGGCTACACCTTC
CASSLNRDYGYTF
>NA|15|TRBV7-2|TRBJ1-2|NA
TGTGCCAGCAGCTTAGAACTTGGACAGCTTTATGGCTACACCTTC
CASSLELGQLYGYTF
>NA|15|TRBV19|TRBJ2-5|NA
TGTGCCAGTAGTATAACGGACTTCACCGGGGAGACCCAGTACTTC
CASSITDFTGETQYF
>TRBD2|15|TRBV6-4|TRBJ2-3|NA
TGTGCCAGCAGTCTACTAGCGGGATCGACAGATACGCAGTATTTT
CASSLLAGSTDTQYF
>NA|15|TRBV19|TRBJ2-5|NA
TGTGCCAGTACCTTAACAACGGGATCTCAAGAGACCCAGTACTTC
CASTLTTGSQETQYF
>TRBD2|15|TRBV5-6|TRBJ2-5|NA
TGTGCCAGCAGCTTAAGCGGGAGGTACCAAGAGACCCAGTACTTC
CASSLSGRYQETQYF
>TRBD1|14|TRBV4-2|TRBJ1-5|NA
TGTGCCAGCAGCGGACAGGGCGCTAATCAGCCCCAGCATTTT
CASSGQGANQPQHF
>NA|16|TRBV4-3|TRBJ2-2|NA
TGCGCCAGCAGCCAAGATAGGGGGTCGAGCACCGGGGAGCTGTTTTTT
CASSQDRGSSTGELFF
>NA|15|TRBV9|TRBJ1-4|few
TGTGCCAGCAGCGCGGAAACGGGAAAGAATGAAAAACTGTTTTTT
CASSAETGKNEKLFF
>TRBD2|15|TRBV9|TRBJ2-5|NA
TGTGCCAGCGGCCCTACTAGCGGTTCTCAAGAGACCCAGTACTTC
CASGPTSGSQETQYF
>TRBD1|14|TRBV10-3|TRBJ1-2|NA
TGTGCCATCAGGACGGGACAGGGAATTAGCGGCTACACCTTC
CAIRTGQGISGYTF
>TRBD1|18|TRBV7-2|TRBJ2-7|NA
TGTGCCAGCAGCGGACACGGCGGGACAGGGGGTCTTTCCTACGAGCAGTACTTC
CASSGHGGTGGLSYEQYF
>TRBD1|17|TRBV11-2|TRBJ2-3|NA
TGTGCCAGCAGCGGCTACAGGGGTGGAACTAGCACAGATACGCAGTATTTT
CASSGYRGGTSTDTQYF
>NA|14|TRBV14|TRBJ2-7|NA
TGTGCCAGCAGCCCCCCCCATGGGCCCTGGGAGCAGTACTTC
CASSPPHGPWEQYF
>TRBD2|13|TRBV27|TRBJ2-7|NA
TGTGCCAGCAAGCTAGCGGGAGGCCACGAGCAGTACTTC
CASKLAGGHEQYF
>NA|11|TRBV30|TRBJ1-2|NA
TGTGCCTTTGACAGAGACGAGGGCTACACCTTC
CAFDRDEGYTF
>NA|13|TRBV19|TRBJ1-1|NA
TGTGCCAGTAGTGCTCAGGGAATCACTGAAGCTTTCTTT
CASSAQGITEAFF
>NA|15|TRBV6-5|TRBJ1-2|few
TGTGCCAGCAGTTACTCGACCGGGATGGTCTATGGCTACACCTTC
CASSYSTGMVYGYTF
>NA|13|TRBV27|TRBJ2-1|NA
TGTGCCAGCAGTTTAGCGGCTGCTAATGAGCAGTTCTTC
CASSLAAANEQFF
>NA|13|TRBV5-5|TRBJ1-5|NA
TGTGCCAGCAGCTTGTGGCAGAATCAGCCCCAGCATTTT
CASSLWQNQPQHF
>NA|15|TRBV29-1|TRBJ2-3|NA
TGCAGCGCGCCGGGGTACAGGGACACCACAGATACGCAGTATTTT
CSAPGYRDTTDTQYF
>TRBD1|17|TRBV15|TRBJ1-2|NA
TGTGCCACCAGCTTCGAGGGACAGGGGGCCAGTAACTATGGCTACACCTTC
CATSFEGQGASNYGYTF
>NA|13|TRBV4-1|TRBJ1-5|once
TGCGCCAGCAGCCAAGAGCAGAATCAGCCCCAGCATTTT
CASSQEQNQPQHF
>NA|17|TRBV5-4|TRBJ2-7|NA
TGTGCCAGCAGCCGGGGATCGACGGATTCTTACTCCTACGAGCAGTACTTC
CASSRGSTDSYSYEQYF